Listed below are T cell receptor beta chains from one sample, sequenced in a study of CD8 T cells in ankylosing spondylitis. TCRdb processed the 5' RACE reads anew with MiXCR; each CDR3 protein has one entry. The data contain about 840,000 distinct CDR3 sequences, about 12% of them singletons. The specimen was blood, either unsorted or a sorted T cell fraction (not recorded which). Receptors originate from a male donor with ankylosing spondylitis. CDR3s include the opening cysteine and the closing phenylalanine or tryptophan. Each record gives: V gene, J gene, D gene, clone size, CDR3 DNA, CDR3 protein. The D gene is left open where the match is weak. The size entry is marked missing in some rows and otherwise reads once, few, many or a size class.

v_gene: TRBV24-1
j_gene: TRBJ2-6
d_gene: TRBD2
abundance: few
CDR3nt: TGTGCCACCAGTGATCCCGGGACTACTGGGGCCAACGTCCTGACTTTC
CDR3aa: CATSDPGTTGANVLTF

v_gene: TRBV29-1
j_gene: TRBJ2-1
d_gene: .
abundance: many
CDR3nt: TGCAGCGTTGGGACCCGGGGCTTCTACAATGAGCAGTTCTTC
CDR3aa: CSVGTRGFYNEQFF

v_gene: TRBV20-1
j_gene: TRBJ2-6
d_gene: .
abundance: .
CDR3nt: TGCAGTGGTAAAGGGGCTGGGGCCAACGTCCTGACTTTC
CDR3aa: CSGKGAGANVLTF

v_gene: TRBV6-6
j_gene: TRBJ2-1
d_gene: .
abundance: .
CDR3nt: TGTGCCAGCAGTTCGCAAGCCGAAGAGCAGTTCTTC
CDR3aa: CASSSQAEEQFF

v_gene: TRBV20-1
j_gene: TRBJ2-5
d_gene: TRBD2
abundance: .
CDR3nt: TGCAGTGCTACCGGGAGGGAGACCCAGTACTTC
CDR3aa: CSATGRETQYF

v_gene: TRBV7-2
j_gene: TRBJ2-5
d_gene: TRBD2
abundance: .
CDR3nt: TGTGCCAGCAGCACAAATAGCGGGATCTTGCAAGAGACCCAGTACTTC
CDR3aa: CASSTNSGILQETQYF

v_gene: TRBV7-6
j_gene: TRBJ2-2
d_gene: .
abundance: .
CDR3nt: TGTGCCAGCAGCTTAGAGGATTTGGGGGACGCCGGGGAGCTGTTTTTT
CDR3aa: CASSLEDLGDAGELFF

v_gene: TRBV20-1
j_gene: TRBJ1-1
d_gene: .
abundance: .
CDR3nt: TGCAATGCTAGACTCTCGGGCGGAATCACTGAAGCTTTCTTT
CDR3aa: CNARLSGGITEAFF

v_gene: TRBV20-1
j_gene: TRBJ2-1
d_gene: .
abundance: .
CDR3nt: TGCAGTGCTCTTCGAGGGGGGGGTAGCTACAATGAGCAGTTCTTC
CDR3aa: CSALRGGGSYNEQFF

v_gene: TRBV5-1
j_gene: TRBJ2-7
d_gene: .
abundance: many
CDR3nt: TGCGCCAGCAGCTTGATAGTCTCCGAGCAGTACTTC
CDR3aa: CASSLIVSEQYF

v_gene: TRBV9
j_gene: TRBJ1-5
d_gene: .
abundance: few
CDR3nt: TGTGCCACAGCGGAGGGACCTTATAGCAATCAGCCCCAGCATTTT
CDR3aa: CATAEGPYSNQPQHF

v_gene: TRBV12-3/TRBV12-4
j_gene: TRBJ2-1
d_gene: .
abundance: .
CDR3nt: TGTGCCAGCAGGCAGAACTACAATGAGCAGTTCTTC
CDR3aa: CASRQNYNEQFF

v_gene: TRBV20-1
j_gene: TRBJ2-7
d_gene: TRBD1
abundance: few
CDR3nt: TGCAGTGGCCCAGGCGGACAGGGGATCAACGAGCAGTACTTC
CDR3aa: CSGPGGQGINEQYF

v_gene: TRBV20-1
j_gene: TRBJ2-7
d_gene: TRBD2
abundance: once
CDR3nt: TGCAGTGCCCGGGACAGACCACCAGGCGTCCCTAGCGGGAAGTACTTC
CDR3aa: CSARDRPPGVPSGKYF

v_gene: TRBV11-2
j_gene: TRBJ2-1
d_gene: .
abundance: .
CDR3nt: TGTGCCAGCAGCGCCACGACCTTGAGGGGTGAGCAGTTCTTC
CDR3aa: CASSATTLRGEQFF

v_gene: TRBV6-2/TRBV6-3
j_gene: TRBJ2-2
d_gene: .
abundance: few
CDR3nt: TGTGCCAGCTCACCCCGGGGACACGCGAACACCGGGGAGCTGTTTTTT
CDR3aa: CASSPRGHANTGELFF

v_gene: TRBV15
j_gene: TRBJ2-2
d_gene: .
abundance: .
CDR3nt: TGTGCCACCAGCACTGGACAGCGTGGGGCCGGGGAGCTGTTTTTT
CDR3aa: CATSTGQRGAGELFF